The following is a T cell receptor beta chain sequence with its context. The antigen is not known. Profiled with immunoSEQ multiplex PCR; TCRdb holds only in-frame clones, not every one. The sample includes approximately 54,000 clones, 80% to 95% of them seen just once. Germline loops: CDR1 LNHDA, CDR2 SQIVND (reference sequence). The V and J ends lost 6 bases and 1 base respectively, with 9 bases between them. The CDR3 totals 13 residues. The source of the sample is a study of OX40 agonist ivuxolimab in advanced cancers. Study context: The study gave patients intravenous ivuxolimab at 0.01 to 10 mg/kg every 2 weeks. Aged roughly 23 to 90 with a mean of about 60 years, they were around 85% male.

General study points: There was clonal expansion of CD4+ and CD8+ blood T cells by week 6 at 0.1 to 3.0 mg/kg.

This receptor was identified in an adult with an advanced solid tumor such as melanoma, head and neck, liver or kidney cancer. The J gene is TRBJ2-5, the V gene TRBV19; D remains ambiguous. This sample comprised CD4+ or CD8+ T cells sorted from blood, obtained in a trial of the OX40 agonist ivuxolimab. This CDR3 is CASSNRFQETQYF. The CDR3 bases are TGTGCCAGTAGCAATCGGTTCCAAGAGACCCAGTACTTC.